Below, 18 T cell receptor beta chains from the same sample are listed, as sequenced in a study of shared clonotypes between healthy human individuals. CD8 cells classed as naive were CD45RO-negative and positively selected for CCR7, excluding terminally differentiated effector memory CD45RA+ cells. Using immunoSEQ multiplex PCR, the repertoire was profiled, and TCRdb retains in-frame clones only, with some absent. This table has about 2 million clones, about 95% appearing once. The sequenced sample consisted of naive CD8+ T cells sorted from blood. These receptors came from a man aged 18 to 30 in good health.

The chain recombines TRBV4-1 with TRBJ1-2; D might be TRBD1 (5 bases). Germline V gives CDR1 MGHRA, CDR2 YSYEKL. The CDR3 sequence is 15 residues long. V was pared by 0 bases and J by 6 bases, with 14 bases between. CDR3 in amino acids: CASSQEELGGNGYTF. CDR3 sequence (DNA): TGCGCCAGCAGCCAAGAAGAACTCGGGGGGAATGGCTACACCTTC.

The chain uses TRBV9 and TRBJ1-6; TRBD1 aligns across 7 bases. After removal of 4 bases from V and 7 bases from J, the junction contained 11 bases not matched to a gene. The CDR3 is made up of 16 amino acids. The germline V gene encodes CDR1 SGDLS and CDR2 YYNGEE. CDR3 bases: TGTGCCAGCAGCCCTTTCGGAGGGGGCGCGAATTCACCCCTCCACTTT. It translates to CASSPFGGGANSPLHF.

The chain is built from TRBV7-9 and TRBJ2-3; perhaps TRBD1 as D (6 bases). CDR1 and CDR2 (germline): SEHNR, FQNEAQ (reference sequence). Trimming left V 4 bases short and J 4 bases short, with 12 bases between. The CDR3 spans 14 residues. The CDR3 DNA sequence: TGTGCCAGCAGCTCGGACAGTTCTCCAGATACGCAGTATTTT. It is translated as CASSSDSSPDTQYF.

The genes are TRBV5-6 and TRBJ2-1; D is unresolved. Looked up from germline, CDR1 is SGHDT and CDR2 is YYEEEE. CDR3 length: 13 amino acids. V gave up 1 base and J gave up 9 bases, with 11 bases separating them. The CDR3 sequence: CASSLSRSSEQFF. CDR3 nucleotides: TGTGCCAGCAGCTTGAGCAGGTCCAGTGAGCAGTTCTTC.

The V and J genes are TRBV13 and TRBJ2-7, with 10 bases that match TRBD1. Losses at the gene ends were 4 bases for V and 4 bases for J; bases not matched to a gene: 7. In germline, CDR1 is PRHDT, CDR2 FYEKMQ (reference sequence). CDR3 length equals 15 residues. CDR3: CASSSPGQGIYEQYF. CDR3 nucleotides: TGTGCCAGCAGCTCTCCGGGACAGGGGATTTACGAGCAGTACTTC.

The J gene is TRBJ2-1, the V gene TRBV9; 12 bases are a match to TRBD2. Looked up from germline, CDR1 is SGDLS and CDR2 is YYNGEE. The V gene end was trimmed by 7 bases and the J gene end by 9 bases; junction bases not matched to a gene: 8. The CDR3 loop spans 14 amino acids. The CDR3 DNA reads TGTGCCAGCGGCCCTAGCGGGGGGGCCGTTGAGCAGTTCTTC. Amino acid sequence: CASGPSGGAVEQFF.

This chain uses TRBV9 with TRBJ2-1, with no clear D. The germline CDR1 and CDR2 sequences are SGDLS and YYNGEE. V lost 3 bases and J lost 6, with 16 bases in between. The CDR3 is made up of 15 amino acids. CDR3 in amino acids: CASSATSRLSNEQFF. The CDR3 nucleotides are TGTGCCAGCAGCGCCACCAGCCGACTGTCCAATGAGCAGTTCTTC. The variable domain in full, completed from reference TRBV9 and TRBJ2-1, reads DSGVTQTPKHLITATGQRVTLRCSPRSGDLSVYWYQQSLDQGLQFLIQYYNGEERAKGNILERFSAQQFPDLHSELNLSSLELGDSALYFCASSATSRLSNEQFFGPGTRLTVL.

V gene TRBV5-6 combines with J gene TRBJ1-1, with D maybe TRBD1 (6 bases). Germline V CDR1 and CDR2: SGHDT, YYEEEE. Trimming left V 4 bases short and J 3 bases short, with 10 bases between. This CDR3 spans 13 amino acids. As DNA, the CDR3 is TGTGCCAGCAGCGCGACAGGAGACACTGAAGCTTTCTTT. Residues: CASSATGDTEAFF.

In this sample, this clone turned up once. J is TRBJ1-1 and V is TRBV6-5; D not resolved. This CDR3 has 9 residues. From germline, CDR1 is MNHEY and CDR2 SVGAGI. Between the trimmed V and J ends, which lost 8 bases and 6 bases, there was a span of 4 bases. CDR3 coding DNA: TGTGCCAGCGGACCTGAAGCTTTCTTT. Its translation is CASGPEAFF.

In nucleotides, the CDR3 is TGTGCCAGCAGCAGTCCCGGAGTTAACACCGGGGAGCTGTTTTTT. This translates into CASSSPGVNTGELFF. The rearrangement links TRBV9 to TRBJ2-2; D not certain. CDR3 length: 15 amino acids. Per the germline V gene, CDR1 is SGDLS and CDR2 is YYNGEE. V lost 4 bases to trimming and J lost 2 bases, with 12 bases between them.

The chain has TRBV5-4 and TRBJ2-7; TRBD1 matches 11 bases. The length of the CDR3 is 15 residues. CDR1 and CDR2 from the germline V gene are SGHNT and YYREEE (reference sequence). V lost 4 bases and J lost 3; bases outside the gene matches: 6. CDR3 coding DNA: TGTGCCAGCAGCCGCGGGGGACAGGGGGTCTACGAGCAGTACTTC. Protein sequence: CASSRGGQGVYEQYF.

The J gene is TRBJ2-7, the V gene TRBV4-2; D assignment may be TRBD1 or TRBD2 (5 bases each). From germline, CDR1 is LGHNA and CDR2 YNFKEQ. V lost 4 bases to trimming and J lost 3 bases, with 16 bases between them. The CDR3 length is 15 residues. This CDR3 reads CASSLGRDGSYEQYF. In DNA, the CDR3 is TGTGCCAGCAGCCTAGGCCGGGACGGAAGCTACGAGCAGTACTTC.

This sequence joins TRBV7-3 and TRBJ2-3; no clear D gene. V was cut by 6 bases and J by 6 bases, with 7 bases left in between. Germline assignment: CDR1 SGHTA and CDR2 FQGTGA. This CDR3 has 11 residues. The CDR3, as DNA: TGTGCCAGCAGATTCGGGGATACGCAGTATTTT. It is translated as CASRFGDTQYF.

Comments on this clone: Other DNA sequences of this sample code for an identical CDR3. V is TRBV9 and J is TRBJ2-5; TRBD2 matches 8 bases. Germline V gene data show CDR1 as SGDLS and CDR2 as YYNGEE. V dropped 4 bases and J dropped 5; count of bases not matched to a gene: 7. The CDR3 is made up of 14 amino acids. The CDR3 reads CASSPSGSRETQYF. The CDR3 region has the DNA TGTGCCAGCAGCCCGAGCGGGAGTCGGGAGACCCAGTACTTC.

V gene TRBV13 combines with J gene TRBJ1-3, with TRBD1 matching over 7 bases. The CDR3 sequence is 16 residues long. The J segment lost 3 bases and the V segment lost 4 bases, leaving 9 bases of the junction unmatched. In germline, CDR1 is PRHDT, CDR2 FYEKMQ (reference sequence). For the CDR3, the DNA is TGTGCCAGCAGCTCTGACCTCCGACAGGGTGGAAACACCATATATTTT. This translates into CASSSDLRQGGNTIYF.

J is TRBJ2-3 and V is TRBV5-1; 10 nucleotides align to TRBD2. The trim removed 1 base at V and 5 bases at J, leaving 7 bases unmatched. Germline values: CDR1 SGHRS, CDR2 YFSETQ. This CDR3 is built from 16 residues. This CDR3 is CASSLRTSGDGDTQYF. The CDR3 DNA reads TGCGCCAGCAGCTTGAGAACTAGCGGGGATGGAGATACGCAGTATTTT. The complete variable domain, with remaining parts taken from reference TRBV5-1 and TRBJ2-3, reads KAGVTQTPRYLIKTRGQQVTLSCSPISGHRSVSWYQQTPGQGLQFLFEYFSETQRNKGNFPGRFSGRQFSNSRSEMNVSTLELGDSALYLCASSLRTSGDGDTQYFGPGTRLTVL.

As DNA, the CDR3 is TGTGCCAGCAGCTTCCACTCCTCCTACGAGCAGTACTTC. It encodes CASSFHSSYEQYF. The rearrangement links TRBV11-3 to TRBJ2-7; D is unclear. CDR1 is SGHNT and CDR2 is YENEEA in the germline V gene. There are 13 residues in the CDR3. V was trimmed by 3 bases and J by 0 bases, leaving 6 bases between them.

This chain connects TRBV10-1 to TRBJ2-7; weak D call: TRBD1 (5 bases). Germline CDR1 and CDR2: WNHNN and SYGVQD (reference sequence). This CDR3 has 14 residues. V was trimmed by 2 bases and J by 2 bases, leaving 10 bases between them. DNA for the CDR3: TGCGCCAGCAGTGAGACAAGGACAACCTACGAGCAGTACTTC. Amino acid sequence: CASSETRTTYEQYF.